These T cell receptor beta chains were read from a single sample in a study of T-cell memory formation after mild COVID-19. In TCRdb, the 5' RACE reads were re-called with MiXCR into one record per CDR3 protein. The sample consists of 400,000 to 500,000 distinct CDR3 sequences, 20% to 30% of them appearing once. Sequenced input: PBMCs or a T cell subset sorted from them (not recorded which). These receptors came from an adult woman who had mild COVID-19 (a few samples of this study predate the infection). Cell type and time point are not known. The CDR3 runs from the conserved cysteine through the conserved F or W. Each record gives: J gene, V gene, clone size, D gene, CDR3 length, CDR3 protein, CDR3 DNA. D genes are given only for firm matches. Expanded clones are given a class, and other clones once, few, many or no size at all.

j_gene: TRBJ2-3; v_gene: TRBV4-2; abundance: .; d_gene: TRBD2; len: 15; CDR3aa: CASSQGGGEGDTQYF; CDR3nt: TGTGCCAGCAGCCAAGGCGGGGGGGAGGGAGATACGCAGTATTTT
j_gene: TRBJ2-1; v_gene: TRBV20-1; abundance: few; d_gene: TRBD1; len: 12; CDR3aa: CSTGTAYNEQFF; CDR3nt: TGCAGCACCGGGACAGCCTACAATGAGCAGTTCTTC
j_gene: TRBJ2-3; v_gene: TRBV7-8; abundance: few; d_gene: .; len: 13; CDR3aa: CASTDNGYSTQYF; CDR3nt: TGTGCCAGCACCGATAACGGCTATTCTACGCAGTATTTT
j_gene: TRBJ2-4; v_gene: TRBV11-2; abundance: many; d_gene: TRBD2; len: 15; CDR3aa: CASSLAGNAKNIQYF; CDR3nt: TGTGCCAGCAGTCTAGCGGGGAATGCCAAAAACATTCAGTACTTC
j_gene: TRBJ2-1; v_gene: TRBV30; abundance: .; d_gene: TRBD1; len: 13; CDR3aa: CAWTWTGGYEQFF; CDR3nt: TGTGCCTGGACCTGGACAGGGGGTTATGAGCAGTTCTTC
j_gene: TRBJ2-4; v_gene: TRBV3-1; abundance: .; d_gene: TRBD1; len: 12; CDR3aa: CASRDAGGIQYF; CDR3nt: TGTGCCAGCAGAGATGCAGGGGGCATTCAGTACTTC
j_gene: TRBJ1-1; v_gene: TRBV7-3; abundance: .; d_gene: .; len: 14; CDR3aa: CASSLGGRRSEAFF; CDR3nt: TGTGCCAGCAGCTTAGGGGGGCGCAGGTCTGAAGCTTTCTTT
j_gene: TRBJ1-2; v_gene: TRBV28; abundance: few; d_gene: TRBD1; len: 13; CDR3aa: CASSLRGPGGYTF; CDR3nt: TGTGCCAGCAGTCTCAGGGGGCCCGGTGGCTACACCTTC
j_gene: TRBJ2-5; v_gene: TRBV9; abundance: .; d_gene: .; len: 14; CDR3aa: CASSVDRCEETQYF; CDR3nt: TGTGCCAGCAGCGTAGACAGGTGTGAAGAGACCCAGTACTTC
j_gene: TRBJ2-2; v_gene: TRBV7-9; abundance: few; d_gene: .; len: 13; CDR3aa: CASSLGHTGELFF; CDR3nt: TGTGCCAGCAGCTTGGGACACACCGGGGAGCTGTTTTTT
j_gene: TRBJ2-2; v_gene: TRBV30; abundance: few; d_gene: TRBD2; len: 15; CDR3aa: CAWKAAGGDTGELFF; CDR3nt: TGTGCCTGGAAGGCAGCGGGAGGGGACACCGGGGAGCTGTTTTTT
j_gene: TRBJ1-4; v_gene: TRBV7-2; abundance: .; d_gene: .; len: 16; CDR3aa: CASRHRPGAGDEKLFF; CDR3nt: TGTGCCAGCAGACATCGACCGGGAGCGGGAGATGAAAAACTGTTTTTT
j_gene: TRBJ2-1; v_gene: TRBV2; abundance: .; d_gene: TRBD2; len: 13; CDR3aa: CASGTSGRVEQFF; CDR3nt: TGTGCCAGCGGGACTAGCGGGAGAGTTGAGCAGTTCTTC
j_gene: TRBJ1-1; v_gene: TRBV4-3; abundance: few; d_gene: .; len: 15; CDR3aa: CASSRTRDANTEAFF; CDR3nt: TGCGCCAGCAGCCGCACCAGGGATGCGAACACTGAAGCTTTCTTT
j_gene: TRBJ2-7; v_gene: TRBV14; abundance: .; d_gene: .; len: 12; CDR3aa: CASSPSWAEQYF; CDR3nt: TGTGCCAGCAGCCCTTCGTGGGCCGAGCAGTACTTC
j_gene: TRBJ2-5; v_gene: TRBV4-1; abundance: .; d_gene: .; len: 17; CDR3aa: CASSPGSRHPLQETQYF; CDR3nt: TGCGCCAGCAGCCCAGGAAGTCGGCACCCCCTCCAAGAGACCCAGTACTTC
j_gene: TRBJ1-6; v_gene: TRBV15; abundance: .; d_gene: .; len: 15; CDR3aa: CATRIWDRRSSPLHF; CDR3nt: TGTGCCACCAGGATTTGGGATCGGCGAAGTTCACCCCTCCACTTT
j_gene: TRBJ1-5; v_gene: TRBV5-1; abundance: few; d_gene: .; len: 15; CDR3aa: CASSLNPGGDQPQHF; CDR3nt: TGCGCCAGCAGCTTGAATCCGGGGGGTGACCAGCCCCAGCATTTT
j_gene: TRBJ1-2; v_gene: TRBV4-2; abundance: once; d_gene: .; len: 16; CDR3aa: CASSQDHWRGNYGYTF; CDR3nt: TGTGCCAGCAGCCAAGATCATTGGAGGGGGAACTATGGCTACACCTTC
j_gene: TRBJ2-2; v_gene: TRBV29-1; abundance: .; d_gene: .; len: 14; CDR3aa: CSVEWASNTGELFF; CDR3nt: TGCAGCGTTGAATGGGCGTCCAACACCGGGGAGCTGTTTTTT
j_gene: TRBJ2-2; v_gene: TRBV20-1; abundance: few; d_gene: .; len: 17; CDR3aa: CSARDPGKPSNTGELFF; CDR3nt: TGCAGTGCTAGAGATCCAGGCAAACCTTCGAACACCGGGGAGCTGTTTTTT
j_gene: TRBJ1-2; v_gene: TRBV20-1; abundance: .; d_gene: TRBD1; len: 12; CDR3aa: CSTGDRGYGYTF; CDR3nt: TGCAGTACTGGTGACAGGGGCTATGGCTACACCTTC
j_gene: TRBJ1-2; v_gene: TRBV12-5; abundance: .; d_gene: .; len: 13; CDR3aa: CASGLMSRNGYTF; CDR3nt: TGTGCTAGTGGTTTGATGAGCAGGAATGGCTACACCTTC
j_gene: TRBJ2-3; v_gene: TRBV12-3/TRBV12-4; abundance: .; d_gene: .; len: 16; CDR3aa: CASSQLRGYGTDTQYF; CDR3nt: TGTGCCAGCAGCCAACTACGGGGGTATGGCACAGATACGCAGTATTTT
j_gene: TRBJ1-1; v_gene: TRBV7-9; abundance: few; d_gene: .; len: 14; CDR3aa: CASSHRNLVFEAFF; CDR3nt: TGTGCCAGCAGCCATAGGAATTTAGTGTTTGAAGCTTTCTTT
j_gene: TRBJ1-6; v_gene: TRBV7-9; abundance: few; d_gene: .; len: 13; CDR3aa: CASTDAGNSPLHF; CDR3nt: TGTGCCAGCACCGATGCAGGGAATTCACCCCTCCACTTT
j_gene: TRBJ2-2; v_gene: TRBV19; abundance: .; d_gene: .; len: 14; CDR3aa: CASSILANTGELFF; CDR3nt: TGTGCCAGTAGTATTCTGGCGAACACCGGGGAGCTGTTTTTT
j_gene: TRBJ1-2; v_gene: TRBV12-3/TRBV12-4; abundance: few; d_gene: .; len: 13; CDR3aa: CASSFGRLVGYTF; CDR3nt: TGTGCCAGCAGCTTCGGTCGGCTAGTTGGCTACACCTTC
j_gene: TRBJ2-3; v_gene: TRBV7-9; abundance: .; d_gene: TRBD2; len: 15; CDR3aa: CASRPRSGMGDTQYF; CDR3nt: TGTGCCAGCAGACCCCGGAGCGGGATGGGGGATACGCAGTATTTT
j_gene: TRBJ2-1; v_gene: TRBV6-6; abundance: .; d_gene: TRBD2; len: 15; CDR3aa: CASSTPSGSLYEQFF; CDR3nt: TGTGCCAGCAGTACTCCTAGCGGGAGTCTGTATGAGCAGTTCTTC
j_gene: TRBJ2-5; v_gene: TRBV7-9; abundance: few; d_gene: .; len: 17; CDR3aa: CASSLGPEVRRQETQYF; CDR3nt: TGTGCCAGCAGCTTGGGTCCCGAGGTGCGGCGGCAAGAGACCCAGTACTTC
j_gene: TRBJ2-1; v_gene: TRBV4-2; abundance: once; d_gene: TRBD2; len: 16; CDR3aa: CASSHNLGGALDEQFF; CDR3nt: TGTGCCAGCAGCCATAACCTCGGGGGGGCCCTAGATGAGCAGTTCTTC
j_gene: TRBJ2-7; v_gene: TRBV27; abundance: .; d_gene: .; len: 13; CDR3aa: CASSLRVPYEQYF; CDR3nt: TGTGCCAGCAGTTTGAGGGTACCATACGAGCAGTACTTC
j_gene: TRBJ1-2; v_gene: TRBV6-2/TRBV6-3; abundance: .; d_gene: TRBD1; len: 12; CDR3aa: CASSYRGLGYTF; CDR3nt: TGTGCCAGCAGCTACAGGGGGCTTGGCTACACCTTC
j_gene: TRBJ2-5; v_gene: TRBV10-3; abundance: .; d_gene: .; len: 15; CDR3aa: CAIRETLGGLETQYF; CDR3nt: TGTGCCATCAGAGAGACCCTGGGGGGGCTGGAGACCCAGTACTTC
j_gene: TRBJ2-5; v_gene: TRBV5-1; abundance: few; d_gene: .; len: 15; CDR3aa: CASSLEEPYERTQYF; CDR3nt: TGCGCCAGCAGCTTGGAAGAACCGTACGAAAGGACCCAGTACTTC
j_gene: TRBJ1-5; v_gene: TRBV5-1; abundance: .; d_gene: .; len: 12; CDR3aa: CASSLDGQPQHF; CDR3nt: TGCGCCAGCAGCTTGGATGGTCAGCCCCAGCATTTT
j_gene: TRBJ2-5; v_gene: TRBV5-6; abundance: few; d_gene: .; len: 17; CDR3aa: CASSWGFGRRVQETQYF; CDR3nt: TGTGCCAGCAGCTGGGGTTTTGGGCGGAGAGTCCAAGAGACCCAGTACTTC
j_gene: TRBJ2-3; v_gene: TRBV6-2/TRBV6-3; abundance: .; d_gene: TRBD1; len: 24; CDR3aa: CASSYSLISGNRDRGIFSTDTQYF; CDR3nt: TGTGCCAGCAGTTACTCGCTTATATCGGGAAACCGGGACAGGGGGATTTTTAGCACAGATACGCAGTATTTT
j_gene: TRBJ2-2; v_gene: TRBV5-1; abundance: .; d_gene: .; len: 17; CDR3aa: CASSLVPDSANTGELFF; CDR3nt: TGCGCCAGCAGCTTGGTTCCGGACAGCGCGAACACCGGGGAGCTGTTTTTT
j_gene: TRBJ1-1; v_gene: TRBV7-3; abundance: .; d_gene: .; len: 15; CDR3aa: CASSLSGMVNTEAFF; CDR3nt: TGTGCCAGCAGCCTGTCTGGGATGGTGAACACTGAAGCTTTCTTT
j_gene: TRBJ2-1; v_gene: TRBV29-1; abundance: few; d_gene: .; len: 15; CDR3aa: CSVEDLGGRYNEQFF; CDR3nt: TGCAGCGTTGAAGACCTTGGCGGTCGCTACAATGAGCAGTTCTTC
j_gene: TRBJ2-1; v_gene: TRBV7-3; abundance: .; d_gene: .; len: 17; CDR3aa: CASSSAGTRGPYNEQFF; CDR3nt: TGTGCCAGCAGCTCCGCCGGGACAAGGGGCCCCTACAATGAGCAGTTCTTC
j_gene: TRBJ2-7; v_gene: TRBV7-2; abundance: few; d_gene: .; len: 17; CDR3aa: CASSLGPGWTAGYEQYF; CDR3nt: TGTGCCAGCAGCTTAGGCCCGGGTTGGACAGCAGGCTACGAGCAGTACTTC
j_gene: TRBJ2-7; v_gene: TRBV7-6; abundance: .; d_gene: .; len: 13; CDR3aa: CASSYTTDHEQYF; CDR3nt: TGTGCCAGCAGCTACACTACCGACCACGAGCAGTACTTC